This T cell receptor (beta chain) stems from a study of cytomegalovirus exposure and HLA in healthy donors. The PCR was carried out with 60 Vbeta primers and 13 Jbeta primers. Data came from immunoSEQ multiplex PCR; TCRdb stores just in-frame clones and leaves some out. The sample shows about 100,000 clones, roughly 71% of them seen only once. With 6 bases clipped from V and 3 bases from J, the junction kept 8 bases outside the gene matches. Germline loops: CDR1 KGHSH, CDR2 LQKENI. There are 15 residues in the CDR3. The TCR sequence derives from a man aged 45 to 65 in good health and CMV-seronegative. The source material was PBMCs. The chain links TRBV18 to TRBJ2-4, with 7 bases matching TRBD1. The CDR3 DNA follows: TGTGCCAGCTCTGACAGGGCAGGCGGCAAAAACATTCAGTACTTC. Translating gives CASSDRAGGKNIQYF.